These 20 T cell receptor beta chains originate from one sample sequenced in a study of T cells in localized non-small cell lung cancer. Measured with immunoSEQ multiplex PCR; TCRdb has only the in-frame clones, and not every one. This sample has about 880 clones, with 22% found just once. This material consisted of normal lung tissue next to the tumor, taken before any cancer treatment. The receptors here all came from a man aged 35-75 years with stage I lung adenocarcinoma.

This chain uses TRBV11-3 with TRBJ1-3; D is uncertain. Germline V gene data show CDR1 as SGHNT and CDR2 as YENEEA. This CDR3 is built from 17 residues. V gave up 3 bases and J gave up 0 bases, with 15 bases separating them. CDR3 amino acids: CASSFEVSGSSGNTIYF. In nucleotides, the CDR3 is TGTGCCAGCAGCTTCGAGGTTTCGGGGTCCTCTGGAAACACCATATATTTT.

This clone showed up just a few times. The chain couples TRBV11-3 to TRBJ2-3; a possible D gene is TRBD1 (6 bases). The germline V and J ends were trimmed by 6 bases and 6 bases, with 22 bases remaining between them. CDR3 length equals 16 residues. CDR1 is SGHNT and CDR2 is YENEEA in the germline V gene. CDR3: CASRREVGGPLDTQYF. CDR3 in DNA: TGTGCCAGCAGACGGGAAGTAGGGGGACCCCTGGATACGCAGTATTTT.

The chain carries TRBV14 and TRBJ1-6; 10 bases match TRBD1. The CDR3 consists of 16 residues. Per germline, CDR1 SGHDN and CDR2 FVKESK. With V trimmed by 3 bases and J by 2 bases, 1 base remained unmatched. This CDR3 reads CASSQGQGTYNSPLHF. The DNA for the CDR3 is TGTGCCAGCAGCCAGGGACAGGGGACCTATAATTCACCCCTCCACTTT.

This clone is labeled as medium-sized (0.01 to 0.1%). The genes are TRBV4-1 and TRBJ2-3, with D possibly TRBD2 on 7 matching bases. The CDR3 runs to 14 residues. Trimming took off 4 bases at V and 5 bases at J, with 13 bases between the two ends. Germline V CDR1 and CDR2: MGHRA, YSYEKL. The chain's CDR3 is CASSLGGQEDTQYF. CDR3 bases: TGCGCCAGCAGCCTCGGGGGGCAGGAAGATACGCAGTATTTT.

The rearrangement uses TRBV9 and TRBJ2-7; D might be TRBD2 (6 bases). V was clipped by 5 bases and J by 2 bases, with 14 bases between them. The germline V gene encodes CDR1 SGDLS and CDR2 YYNGEE. The CDR3 runs 14 residues. For the CDR3, the DNA is TGTGCCAGCAGACTAACCGGAGGGCCCTACGAGCAGTACTTC. Translation: CASRLTGGPYEQYF. Variable domain in full (rest from reference TRBV9 and TRBJ2-7): DSGVTQTPKHLITATGQRVTLRCSPRSGDLSVYWYQQSLDQGLQFLIQYYNGEERAKGNILERFSAQQFPDLHSELNLSSLELGDSALYFCASRLTGGPYEQYFGPGTRLTVT.

This clone was recorded a few times. J is TRBJ2-3 and V is TRBV6-8; D gene uncertain. V was trimmed by 7 bases and J by 5 bases, leaving 16 bases between them. Germline-derived CDR1 and CDR2 are MNHGY and SAAAGT. The length of the CDR3 is 14 residues. CDR3 sequence reads: CASTLGSRGDTQYF. The CDR3 nucleotides are TGTGCCAGCACCCTGGGTAGCAGAGGAGATACGCAGTATTTT.

The chain couples TRBV15 to TRBJ1-5; possibly TRBD1 for D (5 bases). The V gene lost 1 base and the J gene lost 1 base, with 11 bases spanning the gap. Germline CDR1 is LNHNV and CDR2 is YYDKDF (reference sequence). This CDR3 has 16 residues. CDR3 in amino acids: CATSRGGTQSNQPQHF. The CDR3 bases are TGTGCCACCAGCAGAGGTGGGACCCAGAGCAATCAGCCCCAGCATTTT.

This clone was observed a few times. The chain joins TRBV6-8 to TRBJ2-2; TRBD1 aligns across 7 bases. Germline V CDR1 and CDR2: MNHGY, SAAAGT. Trimming removed 2 bases from V and 8 bases from J; junction bases left unmatched: 8. The CDR3 contains 15 residues. The CDR3 coding sequence is TGTGCCAGCAGTTACGCGTCAGGGGGTGGTGGGGAGCTGTTTTTT. Protein: CASSYASGGGGELFF.

The rearrangement uses TRBV14 and TRBJ2-7; perhaps TRBD1 as D (6 bases). This CDR3 region has 13 residues. Germline V gene lookup returns CDR1 SGHDN and CDR2 FVKESK. Trimming shortened V by 4 bases and J by 1 base, and 8 bases separated the two germline ends. CDR3 bases: TGTGCCAGCAGCCTTCAGGGGTCCTACGAGCAGTACGTC. Amino acid sequence: CASSLQGSYEQYV.

J is TRBJ1-6 and V is TRBV6-8; D gene ambiguous. CDR3 length: 13 amino acids. V lost 5 bases to trimming and J lost 4 bases, with 6 bases between them. The germline V gene encodes CDR1 MNHGY and CDR2 SAAAGT. The CDR3 coding sequence is TGTGCCAGCAGTGTTGAGTATAATTCACCCCTCCACTTT. Its protein product is CASSVEYNSPLHF.

The chain recombines TRBV15 with TRBJ1-3, with D tentatively TRBD1 (6 bases). Trimming shortened V by 0 bases and J by 0 bases, and 15 bases separated the two germline ends. The CDR3 contains 18 residues. Germline CDR1 is LNHNV and CDR2 is YYDKDF (reference sequence). The CDR3 DNA is TGTGCCACCAGCAGAGATCTGAGACAGGAAAGCTCTGGAAACACCATATATTTT. This encodes CATSRDLRQESSGNTIYF. Combining the CDR3 with reference TRBV15 and TRBJ1-3 gives the whole variable domain DAMVIQNPRYQVTQFGKPVTLSCSQTLNHNVMYWYQQKSSQAPKLLFHYYDKDFNNEADTPDNFQSRRPNTSFCFLDIRSPGLGDTAMYLCATSRDLRQESSGNTIYFGEGSWLTVV.

This clone is classed as medium-sized. The chain recombines TRBV11-3 with TRBJ2-7, with D tentatively TRBD1 or TRBD2 (6 bases each). The germline V gene has CDR1 SGHNT and CDR2 YENEEA. Between the trimmed V and J ends, which lost 5 bases and 4 bases, there was a span of 18 bases. The CDR3 spans 15 residues. CDR3 nucleotides: TGTGCCAGCAGCCCCGGGGGCCCTGATCTATACGAGCAGTACTTC. Its translation: CASSPGGPDLYEQYF.

The chain is built from TRBV11-3 and TRBJ2-7, with TRBD1 as a possible D gene (5 bases). The CDR3 is 14 amino acids. The V gene lost 5 bases and the J gene lost 4 bases, with 15 bases spanning the gap. CDR1 is SGHNT and CDR2 is YENEEA in the germline V gene. The CDR3 sequence is CASSLKPGNYEQYV. DNA of the CDR3: TGTGCCAGCAGCCTGAAACCAGGGAATTACGAGCAGTACGTC.

The rearrangement joins TRBV11-3 to TRBJ2-7, with D possibly TRBD1 on 6 matching bases. The germline CDR1 and CDR2 sequences are SGHNT and YENEEA. V was cut by 3 bases and J by 3 bases, with 18 bases left in between. The CDR3 is 16 residues long. DNA for the CDR3: TGTGCCAGCAGCTTGTTGTTTGGGCAGGGGAGCTACGAGCAGTACTTC. Protein sequence: CASSLLFGQGSYEQYF.

The chain uses TRBV19 and TRBJ2-2; D gene uncertain. The V end lost 5 bases, the J end lost 6 bases, and 7 bases lay between the germline ends. Germline-derived CDR1 and CDR2 are LNHDA and SQIVND (reference sequence). The CDR3 loop spans 12 amino acids. The CDR3 sequence is CASSPDPGELFF. CDR3 in DNA: TGTGCCAGTAGTCCTGATCCCGGGGAGCTGTTTTTT.

V usage is TRBV9 and J usage is TRBJ2-1; 7 bases match TRBD1. The trim removed 0 bases at V and 4 bases at J, leaving 4 bases unmatched. Germline loops: CDR1 SGDLS, CDR2 YYNGEE. The length of the CDR3 is 15 residues. The CDR3 protein is CASSVEGATYNEQFF. CDR3 bases: TGTGCCAGCAGCGTAGAGGGGGCAACGTACAATGAGCAGTTCTTC.

The chain employs TRBV25-1 and TRBJ2-5; possible D gene TRBD2, 6 bases. In germline, CDR1 is MGHDK, CDR2 SYGVNS. Trimming pared 8 bases from V and 4 bases from J, leaving 11 bases between. The CDR3 is 12 residues long. The CDR3 is CASGRRGETQYF. DNA of the CDR3: TGTGCCAGCGGCCGGAGGGGAGAGACCCAGTACTTC.

The chain is built from TRBV11-3 and TRBJ2-5; D is perhaps TRBD1 (6 bases). CDR1 is SGHNT and CDR2 is YENEEA in the germline V gene. V dropped 4 bases and J dropped 2 bases, with 14 bases sitting between them. The CDR3 has 15 amino acids. CDR3 nucleotides: TGTGCCAGCAGCTCAGGGGACACCAGACAAGAGACCCAGTACTTC. It translates to CASSSGDTRQETQYF.

The chain recombines TRBV19 with TRBJ1-6; D gene ambiguous. Trimming left V 2 bases short and J 10 bases short, with 15 bases between. The CDR3 loop spans 15 amino acids. The germline V gene encodes CDR1 LNHDA and CDR2 SQIVND (reference sequence). CDR3 sequence (DNA): TGTGCCAGTAGTATACAGGTTGTAAAAGGATCACCCCTCCACTTT. Translating gives CASSIQVVKGSPLHF. The full variable domain, rest sourced from reference TRBV19 and TRBJ1-6, is DGGITQSPKYLFRKEGQNVTLSCEQNLNHDAMYWYRQDPGQGLRLIYYSQIVNDFQKGDIAEGYSVSREKKESFPLTVTSAQKNPTAFYLCASSIQVVKGSPLHFGNGTRLTVT.

This sequence joins TRBV28 and TRBJ2-7, with 7 bases fitting TRBD1. This CDR3 region has 14 residues. Germline trimming cut 2 bases from V and 2 bases from J; bases unmatched to any gene: 3. Looked up from germline, CDR1 is MDHEN and CDR2 is SYDVKM. The CDR3 here is CASSLEDRTYEQYF. The CDR3 DNA reads as TGTGCCAGCAGTTTAGAGGACAGGACCTACGAGCAGTACTTC.